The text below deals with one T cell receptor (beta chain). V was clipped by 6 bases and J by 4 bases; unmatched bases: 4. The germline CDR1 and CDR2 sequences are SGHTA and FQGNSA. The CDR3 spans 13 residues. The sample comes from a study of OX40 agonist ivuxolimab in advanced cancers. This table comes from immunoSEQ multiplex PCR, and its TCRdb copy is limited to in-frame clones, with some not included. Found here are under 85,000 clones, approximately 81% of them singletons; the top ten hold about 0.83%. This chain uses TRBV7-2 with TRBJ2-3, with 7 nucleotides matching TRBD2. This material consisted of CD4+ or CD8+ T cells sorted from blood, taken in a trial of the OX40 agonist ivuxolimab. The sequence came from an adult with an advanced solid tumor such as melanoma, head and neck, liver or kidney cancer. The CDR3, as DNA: TGTGCCAGCAGTTGGGACTATTCAGATACGCAGTATTTT. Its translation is CASSWDYSDTQYF. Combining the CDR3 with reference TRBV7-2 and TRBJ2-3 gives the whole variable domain GAGVSQSPSNKVTEKGKDVELRCDPISGHTALYWYRQSLGQGLEFLIYFQGNSAPDKSGLPSDRFSAERTGGSVSTLTIQRTQQEDSAVYLCASSWDYSDTQYFGPGTRLTVL.